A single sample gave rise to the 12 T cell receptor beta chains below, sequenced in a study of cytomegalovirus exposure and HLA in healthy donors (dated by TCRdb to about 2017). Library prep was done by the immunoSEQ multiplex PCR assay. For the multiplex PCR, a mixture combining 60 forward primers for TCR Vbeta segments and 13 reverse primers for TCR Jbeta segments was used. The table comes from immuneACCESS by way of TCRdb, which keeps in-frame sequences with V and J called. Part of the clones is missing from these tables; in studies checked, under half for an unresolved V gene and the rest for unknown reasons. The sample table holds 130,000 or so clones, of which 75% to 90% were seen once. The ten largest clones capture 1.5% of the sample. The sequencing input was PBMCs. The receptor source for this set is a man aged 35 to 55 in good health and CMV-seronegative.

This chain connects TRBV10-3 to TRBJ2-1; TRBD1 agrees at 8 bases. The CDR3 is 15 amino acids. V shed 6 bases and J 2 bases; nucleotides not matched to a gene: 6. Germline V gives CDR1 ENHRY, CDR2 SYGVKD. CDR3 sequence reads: CAISERGQAYNEQFF. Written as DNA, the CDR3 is TGTGCCATCAGCGAGAGGGGACAGGCCTACAATGAGCAGTTCTTC.

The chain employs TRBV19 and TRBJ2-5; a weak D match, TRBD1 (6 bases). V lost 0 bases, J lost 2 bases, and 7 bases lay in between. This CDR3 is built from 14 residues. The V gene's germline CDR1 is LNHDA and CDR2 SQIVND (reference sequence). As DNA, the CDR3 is TGTGCCAGTAGTATAGATGACAGGCAAGAGACCCAGTACTTC. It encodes CASSIDDRQETQYF.

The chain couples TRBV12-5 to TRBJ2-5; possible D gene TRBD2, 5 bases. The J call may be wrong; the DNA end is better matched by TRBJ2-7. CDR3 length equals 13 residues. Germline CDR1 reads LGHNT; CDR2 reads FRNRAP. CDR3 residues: CASVRRGSYEQYF. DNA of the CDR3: TGTGCTAGTGTCCGACGGGGTTCCTACGAGCAGTACTTC.

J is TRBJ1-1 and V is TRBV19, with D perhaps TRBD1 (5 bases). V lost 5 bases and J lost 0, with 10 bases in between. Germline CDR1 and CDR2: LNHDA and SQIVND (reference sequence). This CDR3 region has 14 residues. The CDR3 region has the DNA TGTGCCAGTAGTTTGCCAGGGCTGAACACTGAAGCTTTCTTT. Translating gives CASSLPGLNTEAFF.

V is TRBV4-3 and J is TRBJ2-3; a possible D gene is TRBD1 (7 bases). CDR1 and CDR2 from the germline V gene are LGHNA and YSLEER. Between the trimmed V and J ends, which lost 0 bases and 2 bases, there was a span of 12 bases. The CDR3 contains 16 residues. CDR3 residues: CASSQDGGGLTDTQYF. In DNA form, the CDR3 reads TGCGCCAGCAGCCAAGATGGAGGGGGCCTCACAGATACGCAGTATTTT.

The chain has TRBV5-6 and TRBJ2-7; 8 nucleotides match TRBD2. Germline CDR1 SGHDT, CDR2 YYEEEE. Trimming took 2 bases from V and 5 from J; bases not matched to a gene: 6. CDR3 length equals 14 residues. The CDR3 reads CASSLAGETNEQYF. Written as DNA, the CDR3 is TGTGCCAGCAGCTTAGCGGGAGAAACGAACGAGCAGTACTTC. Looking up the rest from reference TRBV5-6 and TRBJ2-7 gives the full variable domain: DAGVTQSPTHLIKTRGQQVTLRCSPKSGHDTVSWYQQALGQGPQFIFQYYEEEERQRGNFPDRFSGHQFPNYSSELNVNALLLGDSALYLCASSLAGETNEQYFGPGTRLTVT.

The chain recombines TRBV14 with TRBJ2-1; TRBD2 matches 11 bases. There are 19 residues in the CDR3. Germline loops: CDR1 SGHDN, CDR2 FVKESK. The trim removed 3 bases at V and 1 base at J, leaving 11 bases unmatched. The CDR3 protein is CASSHPVGGLADSYNEQFF. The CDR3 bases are TGTGCCAGCAGCCATCCAGTGGGGGGACTAGCGGATTCCTACAATGAGCAGTTCTTC.

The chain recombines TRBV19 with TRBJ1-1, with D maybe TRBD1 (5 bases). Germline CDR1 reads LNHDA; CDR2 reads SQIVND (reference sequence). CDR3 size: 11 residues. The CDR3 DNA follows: TGTGGGACAACGAGGCACACTGAAGCTTTCTTT. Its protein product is CGTTRHTEAFF.

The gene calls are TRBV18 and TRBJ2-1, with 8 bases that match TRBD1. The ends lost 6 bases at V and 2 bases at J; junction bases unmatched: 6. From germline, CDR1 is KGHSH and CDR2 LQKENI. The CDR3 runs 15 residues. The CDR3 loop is CASSSQGATYNEQFF. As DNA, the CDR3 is TGTGCCAGCTCGTCGCAGGGGGCAACCTACAATGAGCAGTTCTTC. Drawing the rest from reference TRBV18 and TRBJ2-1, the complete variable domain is NAGVMQNPRHLVRRRGQEARLRCSPMKGHSHVYWYRQLPEEGLKFMVYLQKENIIDESGMPKERFSAEFPKEGPSILRIQQVVRGDSAAYFCASSSQGATYNEQFFGPGTRLTVL.

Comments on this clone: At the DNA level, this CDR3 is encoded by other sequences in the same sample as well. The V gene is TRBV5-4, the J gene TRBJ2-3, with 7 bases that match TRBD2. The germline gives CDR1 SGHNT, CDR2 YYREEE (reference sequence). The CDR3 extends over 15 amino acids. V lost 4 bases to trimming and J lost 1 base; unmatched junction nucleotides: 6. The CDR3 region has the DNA TGTGCCAGCAGCCCAGGTGGGAGGGGCACAGATACGCAGTATTTT. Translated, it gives CASSPGGRGTDTQYF.

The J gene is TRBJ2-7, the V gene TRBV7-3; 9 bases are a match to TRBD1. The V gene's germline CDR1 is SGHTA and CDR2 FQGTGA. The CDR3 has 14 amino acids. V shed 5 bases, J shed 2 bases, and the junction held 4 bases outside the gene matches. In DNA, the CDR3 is TGTGCCAGCAGCCTGCGGGACAGGGCCTACGAGCAGTACTTC. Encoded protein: CASSLRDRAYEQYF.

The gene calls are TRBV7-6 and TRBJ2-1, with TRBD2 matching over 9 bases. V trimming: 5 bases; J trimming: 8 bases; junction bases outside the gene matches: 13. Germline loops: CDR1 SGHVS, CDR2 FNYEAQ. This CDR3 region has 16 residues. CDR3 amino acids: CASSRRGVAGVDEQFF. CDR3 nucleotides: TGTGCCAGCAGCCGGAGAGGAGTAGCGGGAGTGGATGAGCAGTTCTTC.